Included here is one T cell receptor (beta chain) sequence, with context. Its antigen is not identified. TCRdb's table, derived via immunoSEQ multiplex PCR, lists solely in-frame clones and lacks some. The table has roughly 55,000 clones, roughly 76% seen once. The data derive from a study of radiotherapy plus CTLA-4 blockade in lung cancer. Study as a whole: Patients showed objective responses in 15% to 20% of cases and disease control in 30% to 40%.

Regarding the study as a whole: Reported findings show early blood T cell clone dynamics, with interferon-beta, best predicted response. Subsequent to radiotherapy plus ipilimumab, tumor-derived TCR clones underwent expansion in blood.

Sample: peripheral blood, taken from a patient treated with radiotherapy plus ipilimumab. The clonotype originates from a human donor with non-small cell lung cancer whose response to radiotherapy plus ipilimumab could not be evaluated.

CDR3 residues: CASSLWGGEGAEAFF. The DNA of the CDR3 is TGCGCCAGCAGCTTGTGGGGGGGGGAGGGCGCTGAAGCTTTCTTT. The chain employs TRBV5-1 and TRBJ1-1, with D tentatively TRBD1 (5 bases). Germline CDR1 reads SGHRS; CDR2 reads YFSETQ. CDR3 length: 15 residues. Trimming removed 1 base at V and 6 bases at J, with 16 bases between.